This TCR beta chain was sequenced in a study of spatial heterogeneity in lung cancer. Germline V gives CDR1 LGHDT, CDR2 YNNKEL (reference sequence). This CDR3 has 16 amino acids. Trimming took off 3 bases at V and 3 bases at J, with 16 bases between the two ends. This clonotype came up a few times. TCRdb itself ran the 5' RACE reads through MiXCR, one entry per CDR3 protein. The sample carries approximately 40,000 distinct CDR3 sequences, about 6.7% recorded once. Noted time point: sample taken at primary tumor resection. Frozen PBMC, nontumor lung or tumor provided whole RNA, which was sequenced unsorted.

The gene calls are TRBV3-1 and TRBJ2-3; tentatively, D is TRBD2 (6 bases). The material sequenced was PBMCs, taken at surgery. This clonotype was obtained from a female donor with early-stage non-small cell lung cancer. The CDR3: CASSQGLPGGTDTQYF. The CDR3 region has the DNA TGTGCCAGCAGCCAGGGACTCCCCGGTGGGACAGATACGCAGTATTTT.